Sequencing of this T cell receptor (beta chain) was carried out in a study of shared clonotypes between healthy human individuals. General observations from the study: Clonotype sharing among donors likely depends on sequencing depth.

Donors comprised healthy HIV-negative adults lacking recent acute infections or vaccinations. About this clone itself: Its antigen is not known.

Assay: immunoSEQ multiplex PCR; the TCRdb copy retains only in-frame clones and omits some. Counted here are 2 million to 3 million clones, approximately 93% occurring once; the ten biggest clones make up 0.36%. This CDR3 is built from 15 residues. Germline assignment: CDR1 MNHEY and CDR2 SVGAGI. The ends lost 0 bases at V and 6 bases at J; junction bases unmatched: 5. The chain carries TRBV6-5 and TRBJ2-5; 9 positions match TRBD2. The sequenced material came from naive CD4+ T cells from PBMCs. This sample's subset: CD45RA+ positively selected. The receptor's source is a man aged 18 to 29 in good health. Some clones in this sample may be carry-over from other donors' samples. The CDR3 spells CASSYSASGEQTQYF. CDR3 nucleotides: TGTGCCAGCAGTTACTCCGCTAGCGGGGAACAGACCCAGTACTTC.